This TCR beta chain was profiled in a study of human thymus T cells (dated by TCRdb to about 2020). With regard to the full study: TCR alpha and beta repertoires from roughly eight infant thymus samples and a few related peripheral blood samples were characterized in the study. The infant donors were about 6 to 250 days old, and the cohort included six or seven males and a couple of females.

Overall study outcomes, separate from this receptor: Highly overlapping thymic TCR repertoires among unrelated individuals were reported in the related research. On average, thymus samples gave 750,000 to 950,000 unique TCRB clonotypes, whereas blood samples gave about 92,000. V and J gene segment usage appeared biased in both thymic and peripheral blood repertoires.

Thymus tissue was obtained as surgical resects removed during corrective cardiac surgery. Donors were immunologically healthy infants undergoing open corrective cardiac surgery for congenital heart defects in Finland. Thymocytes were mechanically released from the tissue and were stored as pellets of about 9-33 million cells at -70 degrees C. A QIAsymphony instrument was used to extract genomic DNA from the frozen cell pellets. The immunoSEQ multiplex PCR assay was used to amplify the TCRB and TCRAD loci from a standardized amount of quality-controlled genomic DNA. The amplicons spanned the V(D)J region and were long enough to cover the CDR3 and allow V and J genes to be identified. The amplicons were sequenced on an Illumina platform via the commercial immunoSEQ service. The paper's data handling went like this. Corrections for primer bias and sequencing errors followed previously described methods, while TCRAD and TCRB definitions were based on the IMGT database. Repertoires were analysed with immunoSEQ Analyzer 3.0 and VDJTools, covering basic statistics, V/J segment usage, diversity estimates, rarefaction and pairwise overlap. To estimate diversity, the Chao1, ChaoE, Efron-Thisted, Shannon and inverse Simpson indices were applied, and diversity was also estimated on datasets down-sampled to the smallest sample. For repertoire overlap, CDR3 nucleotide sequence, V gene and J gene had to match strictly, and clustering was done by Jaccard-based multidimensional scaling. TCRdb re-hosts the immuneACCESS table, in-frame sequences only. Its copies lack some clones; in the studies checked, an unresolved V gene accounts for under half of them, and the cause for the rest is not known. V, J and clone size derive from that table, while D and trimming were established from the DNA sequence. This sample comprises roughly 120,000 clones, over 85% of them detected only once. 0.02% to 0.03% of the sample comes from the top ten.

The CDR3 covers 12 residues, taking in both the cysteine and the phenylalanine. Only the CDR3 part of the read is kept: 36 bases, read in frame from the first base. The CDR1 and CDR2 encoded by the germline V gene (reference sequence) are WNHNN and SYGVQD. A remark on this clone: Which antigen it targets is not known. Base qualities are not provided; no much larger clone lies one nucleotide away.

The specimen was thymus tissue. The sequence links TRBV10-1 to TRBJ2-5; no D gene call is confident. The clonotype originates from a boy younger than two with a congenital heart defect but otherwise immunologically healthy. The DNA sequence is TGCGCTAGAGATAAGGGAATAGAGACCCAGTACTTC. It is translated as CARDKGIETQYF.